Shown below are 30 T cell receptor beta chains from a single sample sequenced in a study of identical twins. Using its own MiXCR run on the 5' RACE reads, TCRdb lists one record per CDR3 protein. The top ten hold around 0.5% of the sample, which has some 570,000 distinct CDR3 sequences, around 22% seen once. A further study also used this sample, focusing on yellow fever vaccine responses in identical twins.

Sequencing input: CD4+ T cells sorted from blood. These receptors were obtained from a woman aged 18-30 years in good health.

This rearrangement joins TRBV6-1 to TRBJ2-7, with TRBD2 matching 11 bases. The CDR3 has 16 amino acids. V dropped 7 bases and J dropped 2; count of bases not matched to a gene: 10. The germline gives CDR1 MNHNS, CDR2 SASEGT. DNA of the CDR3: TGTGCCAGCAACGAGATAAGACTAGCGGGACCCTACGAGCAGTACTTC. Amino acids: CASNEIRLAGPYEQYF.

The rearrangement links TRBV20-1 to TRBJ2-3; 11 bases are shared with TRBD2. Germline CDR1 and CDR2: DFQATT and SNEGSKA (reference sequence). The ends lost 6 bases at V and 3 bases at J; junction bases unmatched: 11. The CDR3 extends over 16 amino acids. This CDR3 reads CSASSLAGGGTDTQYF. The CDR3 DNA reads TGCAGTGCCTCGAGTCTAGCGGGAGGTGGAACAGATACGCAGTATTTT.

There are a few counts of this clonotype. V is TRBV15 and J is TRBJ1-5; D gene uncertain. The germline V gene encodes CDR1 LNHNV and CDR2 YYDKDF (reference sequence). Trimming shortened V by 1 base and J by 7 bases, and 14 bases separated the two germline ends. The CDR3 covers 15 residues. CDR3: CATSRGGSGGQPQHF. The CDR3 nucleotides read TGTGCCACCAGCAGAGGTGGCAGCGGAGGGCAGCCCCAGCATTTT.

This clonotype showed up many times. The V call is TRBV5-1, the J call TRBJ2-7; 8 nucleotides agree with TRBD2. The CDR3 contains 15 residues. CDR1 SGHRS and CDR2 YFSETQ come from the germline V gene. Trimming removed 1 base from V and 2 bases from J; junction bases left unmatched: 5. The CDR3: CASSLISGGPYEQYF. The CDR3 DNA reads as TGCGCCAGCAGCTTGATATCGGGAGGGCCCTACGAGCAGTACTTC.

Only a few counts were recorded for this clonotype. J is TRBJ2-2 and V is TRBV9, with D uncertain. Trimming removed 0 bases at V and 6 bases at J, with 12 bases between. The CDR3 has 15 amino acids. Germline CDR1 SGDLS, CDR2 YYNGEE. The CDR3 is CASSVDMGEAGELFF. In nucleotides, the CDR3 is TGTGCCAGCAGCGTAGATATGGGCGAGGCCGGGGAGCTGTTTTTT.

There are a few counts of this clonotype. J is TRBJ1-5 and V is TRBV10-3, with a weak D call TRBD1 (6 bases). This CDR3 has 13 amino acids. The germline V gene encodes CDR1 ENHRY and CDR2 SYGVKD. V was clipped by 4 bases and J by 5 bases, with 9 bases between them. This CDR3 is CAISGSGDQPQHF. In DNA, the CDR3 is TGTGCCATCAGTGGATCAGGGGATCAGCCCCAGCATTTT.

This clonotype is a singleton in its sample. V and J are TRBV19 and TRBJ2-1, with a weak D call TRBD1 (6 bases). V lost 3 bases to trimming and J lost 2 bases, with 14 bases between them. Germline V gene sequence: CDR1 LNHDA, CDR2 SQIVND (reference sequence). The CDR3 is 16 residues long. The CDR3 spells CASSISGQGPYNEQFF. Written as DNA, the CDR3 is TGTGCCAGTAGTATTTCCGGGCAGGGGCCCTACAATGAGCAGTTCTTC. Filled out from reference TRBV19 and TRBJ2-1, the complete variable domain reads DGGITQSPKYLFRKEGQNVTLSCEQNLNHDAMYWYRQDPGQGLRLIYYSQIVNDFQKGDIAEGYSVSREKKESFPLTVTSAQKNPTAFYLCASSISGQGPYNEQFFGPGTRLTVL.

The chain carries TRBV20-1 and TRBJ2-3, with 8 bases matching TRBD2. Germline assignment: CDR1 DFQATT and CDR2 SNEGSKA (reference sequence). This CDR3 has 15 amino acids. V was clipped by 3 bases and J by 1 base; unmatched bases: 6. CDR3 sequence: CSASSRAGGTDTQYF. DNA for the CDR3: TGCAGTGCTAGTTCCCGAGCGGGGGGCACAGATACGCAGTATTTT.

This clonotype was recorded a few times. The chain recombines TRBV12-3 or TRBV12-4 with TRBJ1-3; D unclear. The CDR3 extends over 17 amino acids. The germline V and J ends were trimmed by 1 base and 0 bases, with 13 bases remaining between them. CDR3 DNA: TGTGCCAGCAGTTTAGGGGGTGCTGGTGTCTCTGGAAACACCATATATTTT. It encodes CASSLGGAGVSGNTIYF.

This clonotype appeared a few times. The genes are TRBV20-1 and TRBJ2-7; no reliable D call. In germline, CDR1 is DFQATT, CDR2 SNEGSKA (reference sequence). V lost 1 base and J lost 6, with 10 bases in between. This CDR3 comprises 12 residues. This CDR3 is CSARVRVGEQYV. DNA for the CDR3: TGCAGTGCTAGAGTCCGGGTGGGCGAGCAGTACGTC.

The chain is built from TRBV3-1 and TRBJ1-2; the D gene is possibly TRBD1 (6 bases). The germline CDR1 and CDR2 sequences are LGHDT and YNNKEL (reference sequence). V was pared by 1 base and J by 7 bases, with 16 bases between. This CDR3 is 15 amino acids long. The CDR3 region is CASSQVRGRTGGYTF. The CDR3 nucleotides are TGTGCCAGCAGCCAAGTTCGGGGGCGCACGGGTGGCTACACCTTC.

V gene TRBV20-1 combines with J gene TRBJ2-3; D is unclear. The CDR3 totals 13 residues. Germline-derived CDR1 and CDR2 are DFQATT and SNEGSKA (reference sequence). The germline V and J ends were trimmed by 1 base and 3 bases, with 8 bases remaining between them. This CDR3 is CSARVLWTDTQYF. The CDR3 DNA reads as TGCAGTGCTAGAGTACTTTGGACAGATACGCAGTATTTT.

The chain combines TRBV7-6 with TRBJ2-6; a possible D gene is TRBD1 (6 bases). The germline gives CDR1 SGHVS, CDR2 FNYEAQ. The CDR3 is made up of 15 amino acids. Trimming shortened V by 0 bases and J by 5 bases, and 8 bases separated the two germline ends. The CDR3 sequence: CASSLAGAWANVLTF. CDR3 coding DNA: TGTGCCAGCAGCTTAGCGGGGGCCTGGGCCAACGTCCTGACTTTC. Full variable domain (missing parts from reference TRBV7-6 and TRBJ2-6): GAGVSQSPRYKVTKRGQDVALRCDPISGHVSLYWYRQALGQGPEFLTYFNYEAQQDKSGLPNDRFSAERPEGSISTLTIQRTEQRDSAMYRCASSLAGAWANVLTFGAGSRLTVL.

Many counts were recorded for this clonotype. V usage is TRBV20-1 and J usage is TRBJ2-1, with 7 bases aligning to TRBD2. The CDR3 consists of 14 residues. CDR1 is DFQATT and CDR2 is SNEGSKA in the germline V gene (reference sequence). The junction had 12 bases not matched to a gene; V was cut back by 6 bases and J by 7 bases. This CDR3 reads CSATTLGGVNEQFF. The CDR3, as DNA: TGCAGTGCAACTACCCTGGGAGGGGTGAATGAGCAGTTCTTC.

The chain is built from TRBV5-1 and TRBJ2-5; 10 bases map to TRBD2. The CDR3 runs 15 residues. Trimming at V came to 1 base and at J to 5 bases, leaving 5 bases not matched to a gene. Germline values: CDR1 SGHRS, CDR2 YFSETQ. The CDR3 reads CASSLTSGMTETQYF. The CDR3 DNA is TGCGCCAGCAGCTTGACTAGCGGGATGACTGAGACCCAGTACTTC.

This clonotype was seen a handful of times. This rearrangement joins TRBV7-2 to TRBJ2-5; D is perhaps TRBD2 (6 bases). V lost 1 base and J lost 4, with 10 bases in between. CDR1 and CDR2 (germline): SGHTA, FQGNSA. The CDR3 runs to 14 residues. CDR3 amino acids: CASSLGPAGETQYF. CDR3 nucleotides: TGTGCCAGCAGCTTAGGTCCAGCGGGAGAGACCCAGTACTTC. Complete variable domain (other parts from reference TRBV7-2 and TRBJ2-5): GAGVSQSPSNKVTEKGKDVELRCDPISGHTALYWYRQSLGQGLEFLIYFQGNSAPDKSGLPSDRFSAERTGGSVSTLTIQRTQQEDSAVYLCASSLGPAGETQYFGPGTRLLVL.

This clonotype was counted only a few times. This chain joins TRBV7-8 and TRBJ2-3; D gene unclear. Germline V CDR1 and CDR2: SGHVS, FQNEAQ. This CDR3 spans 13 amino acids. V dropped 5 bases and J dropped 0 bases, with 6 bases sitting between them. CDR3 nucleotides: TGTGCCAGCAGCCAACCTAGCACAGATACGCAGTATTTT. The encoded protein is CASSQPSTDTQYF.

This clonotype has only a few counts. The chain recombines TRBV4-2 with TRBJ1-2; D possibly corresponds to TRBD1 (6 bases). The germline V gene has CDR1 LGHNA and CDR2 YNFKEQ. Trimming took off 1 base at V and 4 bases at J, with 13 bases between the two ends. The CDR3 runs to 15 residues. CDR3 region: CASSQGTGLSYGYTF. As DNA, the CDR3 is TGTGCCAGCAGCCAAGGCACAGGGCTTTCCTATGGCTACACCTTC.

The CDR3 DNA follows: TGTGCCAGCAGTTTACCCACAATAGGCACCGGGGAGCTGTTTTTT. It translates to CASSLPTIGTGELFF. The rearrangement uses TRBV12-3 or TRBV12-4 and TRBJ2-2, with no clear D. The V end was cut by 2 bases, the J end by 4 bases, with 11 bases between. This CDR3 comprises 15 residues.

This clonotype was observed at least ten times. The chain combines TRBV24-1 with TRBJ2-1, with a possible D match to TRBD1 (6 bases). The ends were cut back, 5 bases at V and 1 base at J, with 14 bases in the middle. The CDR3 runs 16 residues. CDR1 and CDR2 (germline): KGHDR, SFDVKD. CDR3 protein: CATSGVGQFSYNEQFF. The CDR3, as DNA: TGTGCCACCAGTGGGGTCGGACAGTTTTCCTACAATGAGCAGTTCTTC.

This chain links TRBV5-1 with TRBJ2-6; 9 bases are shared with TRBD1. Germline V gene sequence: CDR1 SGHRS, CDR2 YFSETQ. V shed 2 bases and J 1 base; nucleotides not matched to a gene: 10. The CDR3 has 19 amino acids. CDR3 sequence: CASSFQPGQGTSGANVLTF. CDR3 sequence (DNA): TGCGCCAGCAGCTTTCAACCGGGACAGGGAACGTCTGGGGCCAACGTCCTGACTTTC. Supplemented by reference TRBV5-1 and TRBJ2-6, the full variable domain reads KAGVTQTPRYLIKTRGQQVTLSCSPISGHRSVSWYQQTPGQGLQFLFEYFSETQRNKGNFPGRFSGRQFSNSRSEMNVSTLELGDSALYLCASSFQPGQGTSGANVLTFGAGSRLTVL.

The chain carries TRBV27 and TRBJ2-2; no reliable D call. The germline V gene encodes CDR1 MNHEY and CDR2 SMNVEV (reference sequence). With 6 bases removed from V and 6 bases from J, the gap between germline ends came to 14 bases. This CDR3 region has 14 residues. CDR3 nucleotide sequence: TGTGCCAGCAGATATAGGGAAAGAGCCGGGGAGCTGTTTTTT. Protein sequence: CASRYRERAGELFF.

The chain combines TRBV5-1 with TRBJ1-1; D remains unclear. V gave up 5 bases and J gave up 4 bases, with 15 bases separating them. CDR1 SGHRS and CDR2 YFSETQ come from the germline V gene. The CDR3 has 14 residues. The CDR3 nucleotides read TGCGCCAGCAGTCTACAAAACGCGGGCACTGAAGCTTTCTTT. Protein sequence: CASSLQNAGTEAFF.

This clonotype has only a few counts. This chain's CDR3 is CSVVPRLYQETQYF. The DNA of the CDR3 is TGCAGCGTTGTCCCGCGCCTGTACCAAGAGACCCAGTACTTC. The J gene is TRBJ2-5, the V gene TRBV29-1; D is undetermined. Trimming pared 4 bases from V and 0 bases from J, leaving 12 bases between. The germline gives CDR1 SQVTM, CDR2 ANQGSEA. The CDR3 length is 14 residues.

This chain connects TRBV6-5 to TRBJ2-5, with TRBD1 matching over 8 bases. Germline values: CDR1 MNHEY, CDR2 SVGAGI. The CDR3 contains 18 residues. With 0 bases clipped from V and 7 bases from J, the junction kept 16 bases outside the gene matches. The CDR3 sequence: CASSYSWPGGQAGGTQYF. CDR3 nucleotides: TGTGCCAGCAGTTACTCTTGGCCTGGGGGACAGGCGGGTGGGACCCAGTACTTC.

The table lists this clonotype with a few counts. The chain is built from TRBV4-1 and TRBJ2-3; D ambiguous. The CDR3 totals 12 residues. Trimming left V 1 base short and J 6 bases short, with 5 bases between. The germline CDR1 and CDR2 sequences are MGHRA and YSYEKL. The CDR3 region is CASSQVQDTQYF. As DNA, the CDR3 is TGCGCCAGCAGCCAAGTTCAGGATACGCAGTATTTT.

This chain links TRBV10-3 with TRBJ2-7; D tentatively reads TRBD1 or TRBD2 (5 bases each). The CDR3 covers 13 residues. Trimming pared 3 bases from V and 2 bases from J, leaving 8 bases between. Germline V gives CDR1 ENHRY, CDR2 SYGVKD. In DNA form, the CDR3 reads TGTGCCATCAGTGATATGGGGGCCTACGAGCAGTACTTC. It encodes CAISDMGAYEQYF.

The chain couples TRBV7-2 to TRBJ2-3; TRBD2 aligns across 9 bases. The J segment lost 6 bases and the V segment lost 1 base, leaving 5 bases of the junction unmatched. CDR1 and CDR2 from the germline V gene are SGHTA and FQGNSA. The CDR3 contains 15 residues. The CDR3 nucleotides are TGTGCCAGCAGCTTAGGCGGGGGGGCGTGGGATACGCAGTATTTT. The encoded protein is CASSLGGGAWDTQYF.

The chain's CDR3 is CASSPRRGGLSNEQFF. CDR3 in DNA: TGTGCCAGCAGCCCCCGGCGAGGGGGTTTGTCCAATGAGCAGTTCTTC. J is TRBJ2-1 and V is TRBV7-9, with a weak D call TRBD1 (6 bases). This CDR3 spans 16 amino acids. Germline values: CDR1 SEHNR, CDR2 FQNEAQ (reference sequence). The V gene lost 5 bases and the J gene lost 6 bases, with 20 bases spanning the gap.

This clonotype showed up just a few times. The CDR3 nucleotides read TGTGCCAGCAGGGTGACTAGCGGGCAGAACGGGGAGCTGTTTTTT. Amino acids: CASRVTSGQNGELFF. V usage is TRBV28 and J usage is TRBJ2-2, with 10 bases identical to TRBD2. The germline CDR1 and CDR2 sequences are MDHEN and SYDVKM. V lost 6 bases, J lost 7 bases, and 8 bases stayed unmatched. The CDR3 spans 15 residues.